This TCR beta chain was obtained from a study of T-cell reconstitution after alpha-beta-depleted transplantation in children. Preparation of the TCRbeta library involved a method that used unique molecular identifiers. Using its own MiXCR run on the PCR reads, TCRdb lists one record per CDR3 protein. The top ten clones hold around 5.3% of a sample with roughly 790,000 distinct CDR3 sequences, about 15% of them seen once. This clonotype was counted at least ten times. Its matching antigen is unknown. Trimming took 4 bases from V and 4 from J, leaving 12 bases between them. The CDR3 extends over 14 amino acids. Germline loops: CDR1 SGHNT, CDR2 YYREEE (reference sequence). Study outcomes and limitations: There were reportedly several hundred expanded graft clones from which alpha-beta T cells came about two months after transplant. T-cell numbers and diversity, one year after transplant, stemmed largely from T cells that were newly produced. Some patients showed high day-60 TCRbeta diversity, which derived from surviving recipient T cells and thymic progenitors.

The material was PBMCs, mostly from graft donor cells, obtained 360 days after TCRalphabeta/CD19-depleted stem cell transplant. The J gene is TRBJ2-1, the V gene TRBV5-4; TRBD1 is a possible D gene (5 bases). The source is a male patient younger than 18 who had a stem cell transplant for acute lymphoblastic leukemia, so the T cells may come from the graft donor. The CDR3 DNA is TGTGCCAGCAGCGAGACGACAGATTACAATGAGCAGTTCTTC. As protein: CASSETTDYNEQFF.